The clone carrying this TCR beta chain was observed a handful of times. Its antigen remains unidentified. Exclusion applied to patients with other autoimmune diseases, uncontrolled infections, pregnancy or lactation. The PBMCs were taken from about 9.7 ml of fresh peripheral blood. This sample stems from a study of Graves' ophthalmopathy and Graves' hyperthyroidism. Trimming cost V 3 bases and J 0 bases, with 8 bases left between them. This CDR3 contains 13 residues. CDR1 is DFQATT and CDR2 is SNEGSKA in the germline V gene (reference sequence). Beta-chain TCR CDR3 regions were amplified from RNA transcripts. RT-PCR was first run with HTBI primers, then multiplex PCR in a second round. TCRdb called the multiplex PCR reads again in MiXCR, with one record for every CDR3 protein. This table has about 740,000 distinct CDR3 sequences, roughly 40% appearing once. Study-level findings and limits: Distinction of ophthalmopathy from stable hyperthyroidism by a 13-signature model reached 85% to 90% sensitivity and approximately 81% specificity.

This TCR came from an adult man with Graves' ophthalmopathy. This rearrangement joins TRBV20-1 to TRBJ2-5; D is unresolved. The sample was peripheral blood. The CDR3 nucleotides read TGCAGTGCTAGGACCCCCTACCAAGAGACCCAGTACTTC. This translates into CSARTPYQETQYF.